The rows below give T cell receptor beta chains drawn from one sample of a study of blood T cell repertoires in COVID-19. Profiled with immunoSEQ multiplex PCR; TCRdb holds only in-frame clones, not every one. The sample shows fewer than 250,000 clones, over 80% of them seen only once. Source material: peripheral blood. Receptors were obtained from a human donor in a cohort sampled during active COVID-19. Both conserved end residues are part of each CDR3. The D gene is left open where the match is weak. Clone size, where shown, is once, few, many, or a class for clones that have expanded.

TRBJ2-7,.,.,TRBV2,TGTGCCACCACAGGGGGGGAGACCTACGAGCAGTACTTC,CATTGGETYEQYF
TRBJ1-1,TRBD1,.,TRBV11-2,TGTGCCAGCAGCTTAGCCGGCAGGGGGGACACTGAAGCTTTCTTT,CASSLAGRGDTEAFF
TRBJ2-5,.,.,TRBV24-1,TGTGCCACCAGTGAGGCTAGCATCGAGACCCAGTACTTC,CATSEASIETQYF
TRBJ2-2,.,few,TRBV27,TGTGCCAGCAGTTACGCCTCGGGCACCGGGGAGCTGTTTTTT,CASSYASGTGELFF
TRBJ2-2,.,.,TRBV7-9,TGTGCCAGCAGCTTAGTGGTGGGAGACACCGGGGAGCTGTTTTTT,CASSLVVGDTGELFF
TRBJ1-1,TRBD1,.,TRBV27,TGTGCCAGCAGTCTGACAGGGCTGAACACTGAAGCTTTCTTT,CASSLTGLNTEAFF
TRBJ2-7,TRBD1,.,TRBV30,TGTGCCTGGGGGACGGGACAGGATCCCTACGAGCAGTACTTC,CAWGTGQDPYEQYF
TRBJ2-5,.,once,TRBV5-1,TGCGCCAGCAGCTTTTCTAACAGAGACCAAGAGACCCAGTACTTC,CASSFSNRDQETQYF
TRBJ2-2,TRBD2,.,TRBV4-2,TGTGCCAGCAGCCCCCGACTAGCTGTAAACACCGGGGAGCTGTTTTTT,CASSPRLAVNTGELFF
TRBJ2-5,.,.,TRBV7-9,TGTGCCAGCAGCTCATCGCGGGAGACCCAGTACTTC,CASSSSRETQYF
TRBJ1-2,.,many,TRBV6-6,TGTGCCAGCAGTTACGGCAGCGATGGCTACACCTTC,CASSYGSDGYTF
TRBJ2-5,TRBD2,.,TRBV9,TGTGCCAGCAGCGTAGCGGCAGGGAGGGAGCAAGAGACCCAGTACTTC,CASSVAAGREQETQYF
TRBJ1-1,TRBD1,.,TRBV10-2,TGCGCCTCCCGGGACAGCTATTTCACTGAAGCTTTCTTT,CASRDSYFTEAFF
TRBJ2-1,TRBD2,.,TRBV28,TGTGCCAGCAGTTTCCTCGGACTAGCGGGAGGGCCTGGCAATGAGCAGTTCTTC,CASSFLGLAGGPGNEQFF
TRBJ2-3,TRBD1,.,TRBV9,TGTGCCAGCAGCGTTGGGACAGGGACAGATACGCAGTATTTT,CASSVGTGTDTQYF
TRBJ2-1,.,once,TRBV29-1,TGCAGCGTTGGAAGGCAGGGGAGTGAGCAGTTCTTC,CSVGRQGSEQFF
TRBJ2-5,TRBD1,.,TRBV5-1,TGCGCCAGCAGCTTTCTAACAGGGGGCTGGGAGACCCAGTACTTC,CASSFLTGGWETQYF
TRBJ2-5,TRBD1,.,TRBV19,TGTGCCAGTAGTATAGGGGGTAACAGGGGGCGGTTGGAGACCCAGTACTTC,CASSIGGNRGRLETQYF
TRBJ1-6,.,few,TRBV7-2,TGTGCCAGCAGCCCGGGGAGGCAGGGTACTTCACCCCTCCACTTT,CASSPGRQGTSPLHF
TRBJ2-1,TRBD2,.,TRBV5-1,TGCGCCAGCAGCCTCGGGACTAGCGGGACCTACAATGAGCAGTTCTTC,CASSLGTSGTYNEQFF
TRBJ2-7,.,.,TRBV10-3,TGTGCCATCAGTGAAAAAGTACAGGGAACCTACGAGCAGTACTTC,CAISEKVQGTYEQYF
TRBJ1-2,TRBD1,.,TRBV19,TGTGCCAGTAGTATCGAACAGGGGGCGCAATATGGCTACACCTTC,CASSIEQGAQYGYTF